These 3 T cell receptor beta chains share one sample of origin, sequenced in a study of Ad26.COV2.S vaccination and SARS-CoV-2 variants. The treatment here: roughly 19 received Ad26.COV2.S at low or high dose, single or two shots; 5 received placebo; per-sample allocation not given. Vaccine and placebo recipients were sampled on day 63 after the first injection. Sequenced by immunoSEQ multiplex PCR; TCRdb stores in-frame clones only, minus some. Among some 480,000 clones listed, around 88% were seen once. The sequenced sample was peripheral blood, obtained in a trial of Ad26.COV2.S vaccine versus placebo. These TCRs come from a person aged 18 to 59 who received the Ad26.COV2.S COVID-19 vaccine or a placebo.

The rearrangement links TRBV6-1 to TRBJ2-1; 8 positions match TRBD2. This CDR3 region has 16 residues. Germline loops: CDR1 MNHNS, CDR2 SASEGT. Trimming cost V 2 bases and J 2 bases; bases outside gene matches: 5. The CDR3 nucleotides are TGTGCCAGCAGTGAACGGGAGGGCCCCCCCTACAATGAGCAGTTCTTC. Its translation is CASSEREGPPYNEQFF.

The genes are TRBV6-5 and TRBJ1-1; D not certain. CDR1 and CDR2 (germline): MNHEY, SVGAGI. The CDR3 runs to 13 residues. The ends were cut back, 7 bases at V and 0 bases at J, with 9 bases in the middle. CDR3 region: CASNVRMNTEAFF. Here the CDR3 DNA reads TGTGCCAGCAACGTAAGGATGAACACTGAAGCTTTCTTT.

CDR3 bases: TGTGCCAGCAGCAACCGGGGCCAGAACTATGGCTACACCTTC. It translates to CASSNRGQNYGYTF. The chain couples TRBV3-1 (or the pseudogene TRBV3-2) to TRBJ1-2; a possible D gene is TRBD1 (5 bases). The CDR3 consists of 14 residues. The V and J ends lost 5 bases and 2 bases respectively, with 12 bases between them. Germline CDR1 and CDR2: LGHDT and YNNKEL (reference sequence).